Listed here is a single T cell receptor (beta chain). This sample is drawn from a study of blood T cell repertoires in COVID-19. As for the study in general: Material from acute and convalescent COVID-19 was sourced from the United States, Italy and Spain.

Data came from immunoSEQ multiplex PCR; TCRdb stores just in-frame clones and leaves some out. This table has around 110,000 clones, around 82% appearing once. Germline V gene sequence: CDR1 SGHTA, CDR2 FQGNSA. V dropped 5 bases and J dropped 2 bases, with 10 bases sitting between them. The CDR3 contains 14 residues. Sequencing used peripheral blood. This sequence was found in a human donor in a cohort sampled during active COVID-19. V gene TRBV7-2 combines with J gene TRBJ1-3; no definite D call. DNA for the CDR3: TGTGCCAGCAGCCTACAGCCGACTGGAAACACCATATATTTT. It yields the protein CASSLQPTGNTIYF. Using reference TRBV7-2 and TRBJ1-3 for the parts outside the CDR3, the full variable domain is GAGVSQSPSNKVTEKGKDVELRCDPISGHTALYWYRQSLGQGLEFLIYFQGNSAPDKSGLPSDRFSAERTGGSVSTLTIQRTQQEDSAVYLCASSLQPTGNTIYFGEGSWLTVV.